This passage covers 17 T cell receptor beta chains from one sample sequenced in a study of PD-1 blockade in classical Hodgkin lymphoma. Assay: immunoSEQ multiplex PCR; the TCRdb copy retains only in-frame clones and omits some. The sample lists over 15,000 clones; around 80% were seen once. Exposure to brentuximab vedotin varied, and each patient had relapsed following autologous stem cell transplantation. The input for sequencing was peripheral blood mononuclear cells (PBMCs), taken before the second cycle of nivolumab. These receptors originate from a human donor with classical Hodgkin lymphoma.

The chain joins TRBV6-4 to TRBJ1-1; no firm D call. Germline CDR1 is MRHNA and CDR2 is SNTAGT. V was trimmed by 4 bases and J by 1 base, leaving 7 bases between them. The CDR3 has 13 residues. The CDR3 bases are TGTGCCAGCAGTGCCACCGGGAACACTGAAGCTTTCTTT. Its protein product is CASSATGNTEAFF.

The chain carries TRBV7-9 and TRBJ2-7; perhaps TRBD1 as D (5 bases). CDR3 size: 14 residues. Germline V gene data show CDR1 as SEHNR and CDR2 as FQNEAQ (reference sequence). V lost 8 bases, J lost 6 bases, and 20 bases lay in between. The CDR3 reads CASEGVGIGSEQYF. CDR3 coding DNA: TGTGCCAGCGAAGGGGTGGGGATAGGAAGCGAGCAGTACTTC.

The chain has TRBV5-1 and TRBJ2-1; 8 nucleotides agree with TRBD2. Germline CDR1 and CDR2: SGHRS and YFSETQ. This CDR3 has 14 amino acids. Trimming removed 2 bases from V and 8 bases from J; junction bases left unmatched: 6. The chain's CDR3 is CASSLRGGNHEQFF. The DNA of the CDR3 is TGCGCCAGCAGCTTACGGGGGGGTAACCATGAGCAGTTCTTC.

In this sample, this clone turned up a few times. This chain links TRBV27 with TRBJ1-1; D unclear. Germline V lookup: CDR1 MNHEY, CDR2 SMNVEV (reference sequence). V was cut by 4 bases and J by 4 bases, with 4 bases left in between. The CDR3 totals 11 residues. CDR3 nucleotide sequence: TGTGCCAGCAGTTCGGTCACTGAAGCTTTCTTT. Protein sequence: CASSSVTEAFF.

The chain carries TRBV18 and TRBJ2-5; possible D gene TRBD1, 6 bases. The CDR3 spans 14 residues. Trimming stripped 6 bases from V and 4 bases from J, with 15 bases between. Germline CDR1 reads KGHSH; CDR2 reads LQKENI. CDR3: CASSRGMGAETQYF. The CDR3 region has the DNA TGTGCCAGCTCCCGAGGGATGGGGGCAGAGACCCAGTACTTC. Supplemented by reference TRBV18 and TRBJ2-5, the full variable domain reads NAGVMQNPRHLVRRRGQEARLRCSPMKGHSHVYWYRQLPEEGLKFMVYLQKENIIDESGMPKERFSAEFPKEGPSILRIQQVVRGDSAAYFCASSRGMGAETQYFGPGTRLLVL.

V and J are TRBV5-6 and TRBJ2-3; D is unresolved. V lost 2 bases and J 0 bases, leaving 10 bases between the germline ends. Per germline, CDR1 SGHDT and CDR2 YYEEEE. The CDR3 covers 15 residues. The CDR3 is CASSFDGASTDTQYF. The CDR3 DNA is TGTGCCAGCAGCTTCGACGGAGCTAGCACAGATACGCAGTATTTT. The full variable domain, completed using reference TRBV5-6 and TRBJ2-3, is DAGVTQSPTHLIKTRGQQVTLRCSPKSGHDTVSWYQQALGQGPQFIFQYYEEEERQRGNFPDRFSGHQFPNYSSELNVNALLLGDSALYLCASSFDGASTDTQYFGPGTRLTVL.

V is TRBV9 and J is TRBJ2-7, with D possibly matching TRBD2 (5 bases). V was pared by 7 bases and J by 6 bases, with 20 bases between. CDR3 size: 14 residues. CDR1 and CDR2 (germline): SGDLS, YYNGEE. The CDR3 region has the DNA TGTGCCAGCGGCGGCGTGGACTCCCGCCGCGAGCAGTACTTC. Protein sequence: CASGGVDSRREQYF.

The V gene is TRBV19, the J gene TRBJ1-3, with D perhaps matching TRBD1 (6 bases). This CDR3 has 17 amino acids. Germline loops: CDR1 LNHDA, CDR2 SQIVND (reference sequence). V was trimmed by 5 bases and J by 5 bases, leaving 22 bases between them. Here the CDR3 reads CASSDPGAPRHRNTIYF. CDR3 sequence (DNA): TGTGCCAGTAGTGACCCAGGGGCACCGAGACATCGAAACACCATATATTTT.

The chain carries TRBV11-2 and TRBJ1-3; possible D gene TRBD1, 5 bases. V lost 4 bases, J lost 4 bases, and 14 bases lay in between. CDR1 and CDR2 from the germline V gene are SGHAT and FQNNGV. This CDR3 is 15 amino acids long. CDR3: CASSSLKGRGNTIYF. DNA for the CDR3: TGTGCCAGCAGCTCCCTCAAGGGGCGAGGAAACACCATATATTTT.

The V gene is TRBV6-5, the J gene TRBJ2-3; possible D gene TRBD1, 5 bases. Germline assignment: CDR1 MNHEY and CDR2 SVGAGI. The CDR3 has 15 residues. The V gene lost 5 bases and the J gene lost 1 base, with 13 bases spanning the gap. Here the CDR3 DNA reads TGTGCCAGCAGTCGACAGTCCGGTCGCACAGATACGCAGTATTTT. Its protein is CASSRQSGRTDTQYF.

The table lists this clone with a count of one. The chain links TRBV5-1 to TRBJ2-6; D unclear. Trimming stripped 6 bases from V and 5 bases from J, with 21 bases between. The CDR3 sequence is 17 residues long. Germline-derived CDR1 and CDR2 are SGHRS and YFSETQ. In DNA, the CDR3 is TGCGCCAGCATCAATAGAGGTTCACAAAGTCGGGCCAACGTCCTGACTTTC. Amino acids: CASINRGSQSRANVLTF.

This clone is a singleton in its sample. The chain carries TRBV2 and TRBJ2-3; 13 bases match TRBD2. The CDR3 has 17 amino acids. Trimming removed 3 bases from V and 5 bases from J; junction bases left unmatched: 8. Germline V gene lookup returns CDR1 SNHLY and CDR2 FYNNEI. The CDR3 region has the DNA TGTGCCAGCAGTGAGTTGGGACTAGCGGGGTTCAGAGATACGCAGTATTTT. This encodes CASSELGLAGFRDTQYF. Together with reference TRBV2 and TRBJ2-3, the CDR3 gives the full variable domain: EPEVTQTPSHQVTQMGQEVILRCVPISNHLYFYWYRQILGQKVEFLVSFYNNEISEKSEIFDDQFSVERPDGSNFTLKIRSTKLEDSAMYFCASSELGLAGFRDTQYFGPGTRLTVL.

The chain employs TRBV11-2 and TRBJ2-7, with a tentative D call TRBD2 (6 bases). The CDR3 totals 17 residues. Trimming cost V 1 base and J 1 base, with 17 bases left between them. Looked up from germline, CDR1 is SGHAT and CDR2 is FQNNGV. The CDR3 nucleotides are TGTGCCAGCAGCTTAGGGGTTAGCGGCCTAGGATCCTACGAGCAGTACTTC. The encoded protein is CASSLGVSGLGSYEQYF.

The chain joins TRBV6-1 to TRBJ2-1; TRBD2 matches 7 bases. V shed 8 bases and J 6 bases; nucleotides not matched to a gene: 7. This CDR3 comprises 13 residues. The germline V gene has CDR1 MNHNS and CDR2 SASEGT. The CDR3 sequence is CASGRVGGNEQFF. CDR3 in DNA: TGTGCCAGCGGGAGGGTAGGTGGCAATGAGCAGTTCTTC.

The V call is TRBV11-2, the J call TRBJ1-1, with D maybe TRBD1 (5 bases). Germline values: CDR1 SGHAT, CDR2 FQNNGV. The CDR3 runs 14 residues. Trimming shortened V by 1 base and J by 3 bases, and 9 bases separated the two germline ends. In DNA, the CDR3 is TGTGCCAGCAGCTTAGCCGGAGGGGACACTGAAGCTTTCTTT. As protein: CASSLAGGDTEAFF.

The CDR3 nucleotides are TGTGCCAGCAGCTTAGATTGGAGGGGGGGGATCGGTTCACCCCTCCACTTT. As protein: CASSLDWRGGIGSPLHF. The genes are TRBV11-2 and TRBJ1-6, with a possible D match to TRBD1 (6 bases). This CDR3 is built from 17 residues. CDR1 SGHAT and CDR2 FQNNGV come from the germline V gene. The V end was cut by 0 bases, the J end by 9 bases, with 18 bases between.

This clone came up a few times. The CDR3 sequence: CASSQEFSSGNTIYF. CDR3 DNA sequence: TGCGCCAGCAGCCAAGAATTCAGCTCTGGAAACACCATATATTTT. J is TRBJ1-3 and V is TRBV4-1; D is undetermined. CDR3 length equals 15 residues. The V end lost 0 bases, the J end lost 0 bases, and 6 bases lay between the germline ends. Germline values: CDR1 MGHRA, CDR2 YSYEKL.